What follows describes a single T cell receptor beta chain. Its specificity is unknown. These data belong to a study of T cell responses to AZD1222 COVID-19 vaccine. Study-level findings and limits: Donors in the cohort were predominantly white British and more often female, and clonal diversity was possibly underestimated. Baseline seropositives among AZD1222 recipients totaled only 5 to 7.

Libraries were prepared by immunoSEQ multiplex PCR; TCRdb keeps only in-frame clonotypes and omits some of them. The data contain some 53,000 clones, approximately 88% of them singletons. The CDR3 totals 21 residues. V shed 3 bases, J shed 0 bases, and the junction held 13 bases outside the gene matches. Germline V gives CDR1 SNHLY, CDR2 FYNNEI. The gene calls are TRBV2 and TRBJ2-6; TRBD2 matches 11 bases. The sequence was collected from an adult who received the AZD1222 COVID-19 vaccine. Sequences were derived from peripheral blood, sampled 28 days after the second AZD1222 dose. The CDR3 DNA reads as TGTGCCAGCAGTGAGAGGCTAGCGGGAGGTGGTTTAGGCTCTGGGGCCAACGTCCTGACTTTC. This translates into CASSERLAGGGLGSGANVLTF.